This TCR beta chain was sequenced for a study of T cells after posttransplantation cyclophosphamide. Whole-study results and caveats: Skin or GI-infiltrating T cells shared few TRB sequences with blood. Later post-transplant blood repertoires were often dominated by donor CD8+ memory clones.

Germline V CDR1 and CDR2: SGHRS, YFSETQ. This CDR3 is built from 13 residues. Sequenced by immunoSEQ multiplex PCR; TCRdb stores in-frame clones only, minus some. Observed in the sample are approximately 40,000 clones, none of them singletons. Concerning this clone: Its specificity is unknown.

V usage is TRBV5-1 and J usage is TRBJ2-5; 7 positions match TRBD2. The J call may be wrong; the DNA end is better matched by TRBJ2-7. The receptor was derived from a man between 35 and 55 years old in good health, CMV-negative, and a related stem cell transplant donor. Sequenced: PBMCs. DNA for the CDR3: TGCGCCAGCAGCGGGGGGGACTCCTACGAGCAGTACTTC. Encoded protein: CASSGGDSYEQYF.